Detailed here is one T cell receptor beta chain. The antigen is not known. For the second PCR, which ran for about 7 to 11 cycles, a sample-barcoded 5' primer and a J-beta primer mix were used. Through a template-switch adaptor with 12 random nucleotides, each cDNA molecule received a tag. The yield of each sample was at least 2.5 million CDR3-containing paired-end reads. TCRdb reprocessed the 5' RACE reads via MiXCR and lists one record per CDR3 protein. Of about 1,800,000 distinct CDR3 sequences listed, roughly 27% are singletons. This entry comes from a study of blood T cells in healthy people across ages. Study results and caveats: TCR beta diversity was tightly associated with the proportion of naive T cells.

The CDR3 is made up of 16 amino acids. After removal of 8 bases from V and 5 bases from J, the junction contained 14 bases not matched to a gene. CDR1 and CDR2 (germline): MNHEY, SMNVEV (reference sequence). This chain connects TRBV27 to TRBJ2-3; TRBD2 agrees at 9 bases. Sequencing used blood. The receptor was derived from a woman aged 30 to 39 in good health. The CDR3 DNA sequence: TGTGCCAGCGCGGCGGGGGGGGAGCTAAGTGAAGATACGCAGTATTTT. Encoded protein: CASAAGGELSEDTQYF.